This T cell receptor beta chain appears in the sequencing data of a study of cytomegalovirus exposure and HLA in healthy donors. Study-wide points: Later work found most CMV-associated TCR beta chains apparently HLA-restricted. A cluster of highly shared sequence variants was likely a sequencing artifact. TCR beta sequences numbering around 15,000 were associated with HLA alleles at 0.05 false discovery rate in a later analysis. According to an earlier analysis, most TCR beta V segments yielded productive rearrangements about 87% or about 30% of the time.

Researchers ran the PCR with 60 Vbeta and 13 Jbeta primers. Sequencing was performed with immunoSEQ multiplex PCR; in TCRdb, only in-frame clones are kept and a portion is missing. The repertoire holds fewer than 200,000 clones, with roughly 79% as singletons. Of note for this clone: As yet, its antigen is unknown.

Trimming removed 2 bases from V and 2 bases from J, with 10 bases in between. Per the germline V gene, CDR1 is KGHSH and CDR2 is LQKENI. The CDR3 is 14 amino acids. The receptor was isolated from a woman in her late teens or twenties in good health and CMV-seropositive. This chain uses TRBV18 with TRBJ2-7; D not certain. The source material was PBMCs. In DNA, the CDR3 is TGTGCCAGCTCACCATCGAGCACCACCTACGAGCAGTACTTC. Amino acid sequence: CASSPSSTTYEQYF.